This entry lists 31 T cell receptor beta chains sequenced from one sample in a study of CD8 T cells in ankylosing spondylitis. One entry per CDR3 protein results from TCRdb running MiXCR on the 5' RACE reads. The profile covers about 250,000 distinct CDR3 sequences, with roughly 32% appearing a single time and approximately 4.4% taken by the ten largest. Sequencing was carried out using blood, either unsorted or a sorted T cell fraction (not recorded which). The source of these receptors is a male donor with ankylosing spondylitis or in good health (not recorded which).

The table lists this clonotype with a few counts. J is TRBJ2-5 and V is TRBV29-1, with TRBD1 matching 10 bases. Per germline, CDR1 SQVTM and CDR2 ANQGSEA. With V trimmed by 5 bases and J by 6 bases, 9 bases remained unmatched. CDR3 length: 14 amino acids. CDR3 sequence reads: CSVTPGQGIKTQYF. The CDR3 bases are TGCAGCGTTACTCCGGGACAGGGGATAAAGACCCAGTACTTC.

The rearrangement uses TRBV30 and TRBJ2-1, with a weak D call TRBD1 (7 bases). Germline assignment: CDR1 GTSNPN and CDR2 SVGIG (reference sequence). Trimming removed 4 bases from V and 10 bases from J, with 11 bases in between. There are 11 residues in the CDR3. CDR3 sequence (DNA): TGTGCCTGGACAGGGGGGAACGAGCAGTTCTTC. Its translation: CAWTGGNEQFF.

The chain carries TRBV10-3 and TRBJ2-1; 16 bases match TRBD2. The CDR3 runs 18 residues. V gave up 0 bases and J gave up 2 bases; unmatched junction bases: 1. The germline V gene encodes CDR1 ENHRY and CDR2 SYGVKD. CDR3 coding DNA: TGTGCCATCAGTGAGTCGGGGACTAGCGGGGGGGCCTACAATGAGCAGTTCTTC. Amino acid sequence: CAISESGTSGGAYNEQFF.

V is TRBV28 and J is TRBJ1-5; 7 positions match TRBD1. V dropped 6 bases and J dropped 0; count of bases not matched to a gene: 5. The CDR3 contains 15 residues. Germline assignment: CDR1 MDHEN and CDR2 SYDVKM. CDR3 residues: CASSPTGISNQPQHF. DNA for the CDR3: TGTGCCAGCAGCCCGACAGGGATTAGCAATCAGCCCCAGCATTTT.

This clonotype has at least ten counts. The V and J genes are TRBV29-1 and TRBJ2-1; D is uncertain. The CDR3 has 12 residues. Looked up from germline, CDR1 is SQVTM and CDR2 is ANQGSEA. Trimming removed 4 bases from V and 4 bases from J, with 8 bases in between. CDR3 coding DNA: TGCAGCGTTGGGTCTGGGTACAATGAGCAGTTCTTC. This codes for CSVGSGYNEQFF.

In its sample, this clonotype was seen a few times. The chain links TRBV10-3 to TRBJ2-1, with D possibly TRBD2 on 5 matching bases. The germline V gene has CDR1 ENHRY and CDR2 SYGVKD. The V end lost 6 bases, the J end lost 4 bases, and 10 bases lay between the germline ends. This CDR3 has 13 residues. The CDR3 DNA sequence: TGTGCCATCAGCGGGGAGTCGTACAATGAGCAGTTCTTC. This translates into CAISGESYNEQFF.

CDR3 coding DNA: TGTGCCAGCAGCCCCGGGACAGACACCTACGAGCAGTACTTC. This codes for CASSPGTDTYEQYF. V and J are TRBV27 and TRBJ2-7; TRBD1 matches at 7 bases. Per germline, CDR1 MNHEY and CDR2 SMNVEV (reference sequence). The J segment lost 2 bases and the V segment lost 6 bases, leaving 7 bases of the junction unmatched. The CDR3 is 14 residues long.

Regarding this clonotype: This may stem from a read error, because a much larger clone lies one nucleotide away. This chain uses TRBV12-3 or TRBV12-4 with TRBJ1-1; D perhaps matches TRBD1 (6 bases). This CDR3 contains 12 residues. Trimming removed 5 bases at V and 3 bases at J, with 7 bases between. The CDR3, as DNA: TGTGCCAGCAGTACAGGGTACACTGAAGCTTTCTTT. Translating gives CASSTGYTEAFF.

In its sample, this clonotype was seen a few times. This chain uses TRBV13 with TRBJ2-7, with D perhaps TRBD2 (5 bases). The V and J ends lost 3 bases and 3 bases respectively, with 9 bases between them. CDR3 length equals 13 residues. Germline V gene data show CDR1 as PRHDT and CDR2 as FYEKMQ (reference sequence). The CDR3 is CASSFGGYYEQYF. The CDR3 region has the DNA TGTGCCAGCAGCTTTGGCGGGTACTACGAGCAGTACTTC.

This rearrangement joins TRBV7-9 to TRBJ2-3, with 7 positions matching TRBD2. Losses at the gene ends were 5 bases for V and 7 bases for J; bases not matched to a gene: 9. Germline lookup yields CDR1 SEHNR and CDR2 FQNEAQ (reference sequence). The CDR3 runs 14 residues. CDR3 region: CASSRGDYGNTQYF. CDR3 DNA sequence: TGTGCCAGCAGCCGGGGGGACTACGGGAATACGCAGTATTTT.

This clonotype has a handful of counts. The chain combines TRBV29-1 with TRBJ1-4; 8 bases line up with TRBD1. Unmatched junction bases numbered 7, after V lost 5 bases and J lost 8 bases. Looked up from germline, CDR1 is SQVTM and CDR2 is ANQGSEA. The CDR3 has 13 amino acids. CDR3 sequence reads: CSVLQGAGEKLFF. CDR3 DNA: TGCAGCGTTCTCCAGGGGGCTGGGGAAAAACTGTTTTTT.

Note on this clonotype: This may be a read error: a much more frequent sequence differs by one nucleotide. This chain joins TRBV20-1 and TRBJ2-1; 10 bases line up with TRBD2. Germline values: CDR1 DFQATT, CDR2 SNEGSKA (reference sequence). The CDR3 is 14 amino acids. The CDR3 loop reads CSAKRGGSYNERFF. The CDR3 nucleotides are TGCAGTGCTAAGCGGGGGGGATCCTACAATGAGCGGTTCTTC.

This clonotype was detected once. The V gene is TRBV7-9, the J gene TRBJ2-7, with 10 bases fitting TRBD1. The V gene end was trimmed by 8 bases and the J gene end by 4 bases; junction bases not matched to a gene: 14. The CDR3 has 16 residues. Germline V gene data show CDR1 as SEHNR and CDR2 as FQNEAQ (reference sequence). CDR3 sequence (DNA): TGTGCCAGCGAATCCTTAAACCGGGACAGGGGTTACGAGCAGTACTTC. Residues: CASESLNRDRGYEQYF.

This clonotype was detected a few times. The V and J genes are TRBV20-1 and TRBJ2-1; maybe TRBD1 (6 bases). Germline V gene sequence: CDR1 DFQATT, CDR2 SNEGSKA (reference sequence). V lost 1 base, J lost 2 bases, and 9 bases lay in between. The CDR3 spans 14 residues. The CDR3: CSARVQGTYNEQFF. The CDR3 nucleotides are TGCAGTGCTAGAGTTCAGGGGACCTACAATGAGCAGTTCTTC.

This clonotype turned up a few times. DNA for the CDR3: TGCAGTGCTAGAGATCCCTATGGCTACACCTTC. It is translated as CSARDPYGYTF. This chain connects TRBV20-1 to TRBJ1-2, with D uncertain. The CDR3 is 11 residues long. Germline-derived CDR1 and CDR2 are DFQATT and SNEGSKA (reference sequence). Deletions cut 0 bases from V and 4 bases from J, with 3 bases between.

This clonotype was detected only a few times. The rearrangement uses TRBV27 and TRBJ1-4; D uncertain. The germline gives CDR1 MNHEY, CDR2 SMNVEV (reference sequence). V was cut by 10 bases and J by 0 bases, with 15 bases left in between. The CDR3 extends over 15 amino acids. The CDR3 protein is CATAAGAATNEKLFF. The CDR3 coding sequence is TGTGCCACCGCCGCAGGAGCTGCAACTAATGAAAAACTGTTTTTT.

This chain uses TRBV4-2 with TRBJ2-1, with 8 bases fitting TRBD1. Germline V gene lookup returns CDR1 LGHNA and CDR2 YNFKEQ. The CDR3 has 17 residues. Trimming took 3 bases from V and 5 from J; bases not matched to a gene: 12. CDR3 amino acids: CASSHPRGRGQHNEQFF. The CDR3 nucleotides are TGTGCCAGCAGCCACCCCAGGGGCAGGGGGCAACACAATGAGCAGTTCTTC.

The chain uses TRBV12-3 or TRBV12-4 and TRBJ1-3; D gene ambiguous. Trimming removed 7 bases at V and 0 bases at J, with 22 bases between. The CDR3 length is 18 residues. The CDR3 reads CASIPYKGLYSSGNTIYF. In DNA, the CDR3 is TGTGCCAGCATCCCCTATAAGGGCTTGTACAGCTCTGGAAACACCATATATTTT.

CDR3 nucleotide sequence: TGTGCCAGCAGTCCTGGGGTAGGAGAGAGCTCTGGGGCCAACGTCCTGACTTTC. It codes for CASSPGVGESSGANVLTF. V and J are TRBV28 and TRBJ2-6, with no clear D. The germline CDR1 and CDR2 sequences are MDHEN and SYDVKM. This CDR3 contains 18 residues. V lost 5 bases, J lost 0 bases, and 17 bases lay in between.

Written as DNA, the CDR3 is TGTGCCAGCAGCCCGACGGGACTCAGCTCCTACGAGCAGTACTTC. Translation: CASSPTGLSSYEQYF. This chain connects TRBV9 to TRBJ2-7; perhaps TRBD2 as D (6 bases). CDR3 length: 15 residues. Germline V gene sequence: CDR1 SGDLS, CDR2 YYNGEE. Trimming took off 4 bases at V and 0 bases at J, with 14 bases between the two ends.

J is TRBJ2-3 and V is TRBV5-1; tentatively, D is TRBD1 (5 bases). The CDR3 length is 15 residues. Trimming removed 0 bases from V and 4 bases from J, with 12 bases in between. Germline lookup yields CDR1 SGHRS and CDR2 YFSETQ. The CDR3 DNA reads as TGCGCCAGCAGCTTGGAAGCAGGGCAAGCAGATACGCAGTATTTT. Its translation is CASSLEAGQADTQYF.

This clonotype appeared a few times. This rearrangement joins TRBV7-2 to TRBJ2-7; D call uncertain. The CDR3 is 13 residues long. The V gene's germline CDR1 is SGHTA and CDR2 FQGNSA. Trimming took off 7 bases at V and 5 bases at J, with 15 bases between the two ends. Here the CDR3 reads CASTPGMADEQYF. The DNA of the CDR3 is TGTGCCAGCACTCCAGGTATGGCGGACGAGCAGTACTTC. Using reference TRBV7-2 and TRBJ2-7 for the parts outside the CDR3, the full variable domain is GAGVSQSPSNKVTEKGKDVELRCDPISGHTALYWYRQSLGQGLEFLIYFQGNSAPDKSGLPSDRFSAERTGGSVSTLTIQRTQQEDSAVYLCASTPGMADEQYFGPGTRLTVT.

The chain is built from TRBV7-6 and TRBJ2-7; D gene ambiguous. CDR3 length: 15 amino acids. Germline loops: CDR1 SGHVS, CDR2 FNYEAQ. Between the trimmed V and J ends, which lost 5 bases and 1 base, there was a span of 15 bases. The DNA for the CDR3 is TGTGCCAGCAGCCCTAGGCCCGGGTCTTCCTACGAGCAGTACTTC. Its protein product is CASSPRPGSSYEQYF.

This rearrangement joins TRBV3-1 to TRBJ1-2; 10 positions match TRBD1. Germline V CDR1 and CDR2: LGHDT, YNNKEL (reference sequence). Trimming at V came to 2 bases and at J to 4 bases, leaving 7 bases not matched to a gene. The CDR3 is 16 residues long. CDR3: CASSQPDRGQGYGYTF. The CDR3 DNA sequence: TGTGCCAGCAGCCAACCCGACAGGGGGCAAGGCTATGGCTACACCTTC.

The rearrangement joins TRBV6-1 to TRBJ1-1, with a tentative D call TRBD1 (6 bases). The ends were cut back, 5 bases at V and 6 bases at J, with 16 bases in the middle. The V gene's germline CDR1 is MNHNS and CDR2 SASEGT. The CDR3 is 14 residues long. CDR3 in amino acids: CASSPNRVVAEAFF. The CDR3 region has the DNA TGTGCCAGCAGTCCGAACAGGGTTGTCGCTGAAGCTTTCTTT.

The chain is built from TRBV3-1 and TRBJ2-1, with 7 bases that match TRBD1. The length of the CDR3 is 16 residues. With V trimmed by 5 bases and J by 1 base, 8 bases remained unmatched. CDR1 and CDR2 from the germline V gene are LGHDT and YNNKEL (reference sequence). CDR3 coding DNA: TGTGCCAGCAGCGGGATTAGACAGGGTTCCTACAATGAGCAGTTCTTC. The encoded protein is CASSGIRQGSYNEQFF.

The chain carries TRBV5-1 and TRBJ2-3; TRBD1 agrees at 11 bases. Trimming at V came to 4 bases and at J to 4 bases, leaving 17 bases not matched to a gene. Germline V gene data show CDR1 as SGHRS and CDR2 as YFSETQ. This CDR3 region has 19 residues. CDR3: CASSQPRTGGPSAPDTQYF. In nucleotides, the CDR3 is TGCGCCAGCAGCCAGCCCCGGACAGGGGGCCCAAGTGCCCCAGATACGCAGTATTTT. Drawing the rest from reference TRBV5-1 and TRBJ2-3, the complete variable domain is KAGVTQTPRYLIKTRGQQVTLSCSPISGHRSVSWYQQTPGQGLQFLFEYFSETQRNKGNFPGRFSGRQFSNSRSEMNVSTLELGDSALYLCASSQPRTGGPSAPDTQYFGPGTRLTVL.

This clonotype came up a few times. This chain connects TRBV28 to TRBJ2-7, with D hard to call. CDR1 and CDR2 (germline): MDHEN, SYDVKM. This CDR3 region has 14 residues. V was shortened by 0 bases and J by 4 bases, with 10 bases between the two germline ends. Here the CDR3 DNA reads TGTGCCAGCAGTTTATGGGCCCGTAGTTACGAGCAGTACTTC. Its translation: CASSLWARSYEQYF.

This chain uses TRBV5-6 with TRBJ1-2; TRBD1 agrees at 10 bases. With V trimmed by 2 bases and J by 8 bases, 6 bases remained unmatched. Germline V gives CDR1 SGHDT, CDR2 YYEEEE. CDR3 size: 14 residues. The CDR3 spells CASSFGQGGLGYTF. The CDR3 DNA reads TGTGCCAGCAGCTTTGGACAGGGGGGTTTAGGCTACACCTTC.

The V call is TRBV7-9, the J call TRBJ2-5, with D possibly called TRBD1 or TRBD2 (6 bases each). Trimming left V 9 bases short and J 2 bases short, with 16 bases between. The CDR3 has 14 residues. The germline V gene has CDR1 SEHNR and CDR2 FQNEAQ (reference sequence). The CDR3 DNA reads TGTGCCAGTGAAGGGGGGCGCGTACAAGAGACCCAGTACTTC. Encoded protein: CASEGGRVQETQYF.

The rearrangement uses TRBV3-1 and TRBJ2-7; D perhaps matches TRBD2 (6 bases). The CDR3 is 15 amino acids. Per the germline V gene, CDR1 is LGHDT and CDR2 is YNNKEL (reference sequence). V shed 4 bases and J shed 4 bases, with 17 bases lying between them. CDR3 sequence reads: CASSPDGGVEYEQYF. In DNA form, the CDR3 reads TGTGCCAGCAGCCCTGACGGAGGGGTGGAGTACGAGCAGTACTTC.